A selection of T cell receptor beta chains follows, all from one sample in a study of T cells in Graves' hyperthyroidism and ophthalmopathy. TCRdb reanalysed the multiplex PCR reads using MiXCR and keeps one entry per CDR3 protein. The data hold 370,000 or so distinct CDR3 sequences, with around 14% observed a single time. Source material: blood. These receptors were obtained from a woman aged 18-29 years with Graves' hyperthyroidism that later progressed to Graves' ophthalmopathy. Both conserved end residues are part of each CDR3. The D gene is left open where the match is weak. Not all rows give a size; the values are once, few, many and, for expanded clones, a class.

TRBJ1-3	NA	many	TRBV12-3/TRBV12-4	CASSPGNTIYF	TGTGCCAGCAGTCCTGGAAACACCATATATTTT
TRBJ2-2	NA	few	TRBV12-3/TRBV12-4	CASRTTEKNTGELFF	TGTGCCAGCAGGACAACAGAAAAAAACACCGGGGAGCTGTTTTTT
TRBJ2-5	NA	many	TRBV7-9	CASSPPLLQETQYF	TGTGCCAGCAGCCCACCGCTACTACAAGAGACCCAGTACTTC
TRBJ1-6	NA	many	TRBV20-1	CSARDSDRQSSPLHF	TGCAGTGCTAGAGACTCCGACAGGCAAAGTTCACCCCTCCACTTT
TRBJ2-1	TRBD1	few	TRBV7-9	CASSLATGQGGGEQFF	TGTGCCAGCAGCTTAGCCACGGGACAGGGGGGCGGTGAGCAGTTCTTC
TRBJ2-1	TRBD2	few	TRBV13	CASSPPPGRATNEQFF	TGTGCCAGCAGCCCCCCCCCGGGGAGGGCAACTAATGAGCAGTTCTTC
TRBJ2-7	NA	many	TRBV6-1	CASSYATGGEQYF	TGTGCCAGCAGCTACGCTACCGGGGGCGAGCAGTACTTC
TRBJ2-2	NA	many	TRBV20-1	CSARGGEAGELFF	TGCAGTGCTAGGGGGGGTGAGGCCGGGGAGCTGTTTTTT
TRBJ2-1	TRBD2	NA	TRBV6-6	CASSYSTSSVTYNEQFF	TGTGCCAGCAGTTACTCGACTAGCAGCGTTACCTACAATGAGCAGTTCTTC
TRBJ2-1	NA	many	TRBV6-2/TRBV6-3	CASSHRVSNEQFF	TGTGCCAGCAGTCACAGGGTGTCCAATGAGCAGTTCTTC
TRBJ2-7	NA	many	TRBV5-4	CASSFPGTHYEQYF	TGTGCCAGCAGCTTTCCAGGGACTCATTACGAGCAGTACTTC
TRBJ1-1	NA	NA	TRBV4-2	CASSPLAQENTEAFF	TGTGCCAGCAGCCCGTTGGCACAAGAGAACACTGAAGCTTTCTTT
TRBJ1-1	NA	many	TRBV2	CASSARTENTEAFF	TGTGCCAGCAGTGCCAGGACAGAGAACACTGAAGCTTTCTTT
TRBJ1-5	NA	few	TRBV6-2/TRBV6-3	CASSYPAQPQHF	TGTGCCAGCAGTTACCCCGCCCAGCCCCAGCATTTT
TRBJ1-1	NA	many	TRBV24-1	CATSGPGPTNTEAFF	TGTGCCACCAGTGGACCGGGACCGACGAACACTGAAGCTTTCTTT
TRBJ2-1	NA	few	TRBV5-4	CASSRNLRTSQNNEQFF	TGTGCCAGCAGTCGCAATCTACGGACGTCCCAGAACAATGAGCAGTTCTTC
TRBJ2-1	TRBD2	many	TRBV12-3/TRBV12-4	CASSLGTGGPFNEQFF	TGTGCCAGCAGTTTAGGGACGGGAGGGCCCTTCAATGAGCAGTTCTTC
TRBJ2-7	NA	many	TRBV11-2	CASSSPYEGAGYEQYF	TGTGCCAGCAGCTCACCTTACGAGGGAGCCGGCTACGAGCAGTACTTC
TRBJ2-2	NA	many	TRBV29-1	CSVASVGVGELFF	TGCAGCGTTGCCTCCGTGGGGGTCGGGGAGCTGTTTTTT
TRBJ2-7	TRBD1	many	TRBV7-9	CASSSGQVTYEQYF	TGTGCCAGCAGCTCCGGACAGGTCACCTACGAGCAGTACTTC
TRBJ2-2	NA	many	TRBV2	CASSLKGRMYNGELFF	TGTGCCAGCAGTTTAAAGGGAAGGATGTATAACGGGGAGCTGTTTTTT
TRBJ2-7	TRBD2	many	TRBV7-2	CASSPGTSYYEQYF	TGTGCCAGCAGTCCCGGGACTAGCTACTACGAGCAGTACTTC
TRBJ2-2	NA	medium-sized	TRBV11-3	CASSLASLPSNTGELFF	TGTGCCAGCAGCTTAGCCAGCTTGCCCTCGAACACCGGGGAGCTGTTTTTT
TRBJ1-4	NA	NA	TRBV5-4	CASSLLGRGANEKLFF	TGTGCCAGCAGCCTACTTGGCAGGGGCGCTAATGAAAAACTGTTTTTT
TRBJ2-1	TRBD2	many	TRBV27	CASRERLAGGIYNEQFF	TGTGCCAGCAGGGAACGACTAGCGGGAGGGATATACAATGAGCAGTTCTTC
TRBJ2-1	TRBD2	NA	TRBV4-3	CASSQGLAEKNEQFF	TGCGCCAGCAGCCAGGGACTAGCGGAGAAGAATGAGCAGTTCTTC
TRBJ1-1	TRBD1	NA	TRBV15	CATSRNRGGTEAFF	TGTGCCACCAGCAGAAACAGGGGTGGCACTGAAGCTTTCTTT
TRBJ2-3	NA	many	TRBV10-1	CASSDGDPSTDTQYF	TGCGCCAGCAGCGACGGCGACCCCAGCACAGATACGCAGTATTTT
TRBJ2-2	TRBD1	many	TRBV6-2/TRBV6-3	CASRDRVEVGELFF	TGTGCCAGCAGGGACAGGGTCGAGGTCGGGGAGCTGTTTTTT
TRBJ2-7	NA	NA	TRBV27	CASSRRALYEQYF	TGTGCCAGCAGTAGGCGGGCCTTATACGAGCAGTACTTC
TRBJ2-1	NA	many	TRBV14	CASSPRLQGGSRNEQFF	TGTGCCAGCAGCCCGCGCCTACAGGGTGGTAGTAGGAATGAGCAGTTCTTC
TRBJ1-2	NA	many	TRBV6-1	CASTPGGFWGYTF	TGTGCCAGCACCCCCGGGGGGTTCTGGGGCTACACCTTC
TRBJ2-5	TRBD2	NA	TRBV28	CASRIAGSKETQYF	TGTGCCAGCAGGATAGCGGGATCTAAGGAGACCCAGTACTTC
TRBJ2-2	NA	few	TRBV20-1	CSARDQTTSNTGELFF	TGCAGTGCTAGAGATCAGACTACTTCGAACACCGGGGAGCTGTTTTTT
TRBJ1-5	TRBD1	NA	TRBV4-1	CASSPGQGGQPQHF	TGCGCCAGCAGCCCGGGACAGGGAGGTCAGCCCCAGCATTTT
TRBJ1-5	TRBD1	many	TRBV30	CAWRKTGLNQPQHF	TGTGCCTGGAGGAAGACAGGGCTGAATCAGCCCCAGCATTTT
TRBJ2-7	NA	few	TRBV12-3/TRBV12-4	CASSSWGSEGDEQYF	TGTGCCAGCAGTTCCTGGGGTAGCGAGGGGGACGAGCAGTACTTC
TRBJ1-1	NA	many	TRBV6-1	CASSEALGLPRTEAFF	TGTGCCAGCAGTGAAGCGCTGGGACTCCCTCGCACTGAAGCTTTCTTT
TRBJ2-2	TRBD2	many	TRBV12-3/TRBV12-4	CASSTRSGRAGTGELFF	TGTGCCAGCAGTACTCGTAGCGGGAGGGCCGGAACCGGGGAGCTGTTTTTT
TRBJ1-1	NA	many	TRBV13	CASSLTTQNTEAFF	TGTGCCAGCAGCCTGACGACGCAGAACACTGAAGCTTTCTTT
TRBJ2-3	TRBD2	NA	TRBV12-3/TRBV12-4	CASTPTSGSFGDTQYF	TGTGCCAGCACCCCAACTAGCGGGAGTTTCGGAGATACGCAGTATTTT
TRBJ2-7	NA	many	TRBV7-9	CASSPDLGSSYEQYF	TGTGCCAGCAGCCCCGATCTGGGGAGCTCCTACGAGCAGTACTTC
TRBJ1-2	NA	many	TRBV11-2	CASNSIYGYTF	TGTGCCAGCAACTCTATCTATGGCTACACCTTC
TRBJ1-2	NA	NA	TRBV6-1	CVSSGTYGYTF	TGTGTCAGCAGCGGTACCTATGGCTACACCTTC